The clone carrying this TCR beta chain was observed once. This sample stems from a study of blood T cell repertoires in COVID-19. Study information: The samples span acute and convalescent COVID-19 from the United States, Italy and Spain. PBMCs, B-cell-depleted T cells, or T cells were the source of the cDNA or gDNA that made up the material.

Source study methods: Reference gene primer amplification in the assay estimated nucleated cell counts. Produced via immunoSEQ multiplex PCR; TCRdb's table is partial and in-frame only. V and J calls plus clone size are reproduced from that table; the DNA served to infer D and trimming. Of fewer than 250,000 clones in the sample, about 85% are singletons; the top ten hold about 1.7%. Germline lookup yields CDR1 SGHRS and CDR2 YFSETQ. V lost 4 bases, J lost 4 bases, and 11 bases lay in between. The CDR3 has 13 amino acids. The sequenced sample was peripheral blood. The gene calls are TRBV5-1 and TRBJ2-5, with D unresolved. This clonotype was obtained from a man aged 65 to 85 with acute or convalescent COVID-19. The CDR3 DNA follows: TGCGCCAGCAGCGTCGGAGAAGCAGAGACCCAGTACTTC. Translation: CASSVGEAETQYF.